This is a list of T cell receptor beta chains from one sample in a study of cytomegalovirus exposure and HLA in healthy donors. Using immunoSEQ multiplex PCR, the repertoire was profiled, and TCRdb retains in-frame clones only, with some absent. This repertoire shows 150,000 to 200,000 clones, 80% found once; its top ten account for 1.5% to 2%. Sample: PBMCs. Every receptor here comes from a woman younger than 45 in good health and CMV-seronegative. The CDR3 runs from the conserved cysteine through the conserved F or W. Each record gives: J gene, D gene, clone size, V gene, CDR3 protein, CDR3 DNA. D genes are given only for firm matches. Rows may omit the clone size; those that give it use once, few, many or a size class.

TRBJ1-6,TRBD1,.,TRBV30,CAWSARDRVWSPLHF,TGTGCCTGGAGTGCCCGGGACAGGGTCTGGTCACCCCTCCACTTT
TRBJ1-6,.,.,TRBV4-1,CASSRLTGVRNSPLHF,TGCGCCAGCAGCCGCCTAACGGGGGTAAGGAATTCACCCCTCCACTTT
TRBJ2-6,.,few,TRBV9,CASSVEVGGQFSGANVLTF,TGTGCCAGCAGCGTAGAAGTGGGGGGACAGTTCTCTGGGGCCAACGTCCTGACTTTC
TRBJ1-2,TRBD1,few,TRBV4-1,CASSPRQGSYGYTF,TGCGCCAGCAGCCCCAGACAGGGGTCCTATGGCTACACCTTC
TRBJ1-5,.,.,TRBV9,CASSVEPTEQPQHF,TGTGCCAGCAGCGTAGAACCCACAGAACAGCCCCAGCATTTT
TRBJ2-3,TRBD2,.,TRBV5-1,CASSTAGGGTDTQYF,TGCGCCAGCAGCACAGCGGGGGGGGGAACAGATACGCAGTATTTT
TRBJ2-7,TRBD1,.,TRBV29-1,CSVEGGTGGSSYEQYF,TGCAGCGTTGAAGGGGGAACAGGGGGCTCTTCTTACGAGCAGTACTTC
TRBJ2-5,.,.,TRBV7-6,CASSLRTVEQETQYF,TGTGCCAGCAGCTTAAGGACAGTTGAGCAAGAGACCCAGTACTTC
TRBJ1-2,.,.,TRBV5-1,CASSTTGRPDGYTF,TGCGCCAGCAGCACGACAGGAAGACCAGATGGCTACACCTTC
TRBJ2-3,TRBD2,.,TRBV5-1,CASHLGGDRTDTQYF,TGCGCCTCCCACCTTGGGGGGGACCGCACAGATACGCAGTATTTT
TRBJ1-2,.,.,TRBV6-5,CASSFRGDTVFYGYTF,TGTGCCAGCAGTTTCCGAGGGGACACAGTTTTCTATGGCTACACCTTC
TRBJ2-1,.,.,TRBV10-1,CASSRRGGGIYEQFF,TGCGCCAGCAGTCGCCGGGGAGGGGGGATCTATGAGCAGTTCTTC
TRBJ1-5,.,.,TRBV7-9,CASSFTAVNQPQHF,TGTGCCAGCAGCTTTACAGCCGTCAATCAGCCCCAGCATTTT
TRBJ1-5,.,.,TRBV19,CASSDDTRSNQPQHF,TGTGCCAGTAGTGACGACACCCGTAGCAATCAGCCCCAGCATTTT
TRBJ1-1,TRBD1,.,TRBV7-3,CASSLTPRDRGPEAFF,TGTGCCAGCAGCCTTACTCCGCGGGACAGGGGGCCAGAAGCTTTCTTT
TRBJ1-1,.,.,TRBV18,CASSPVGGGMNTEAFF,TGTGCCAGCTCACCCGTGGGGGGAGGCATGAACACTGAAGCTTTCTTT
TRBJ2-7,TRBD1,.,TRBV13,CASSSGTANEQYF,TGTGCCAGCAGCTCTGGGACAGCCAACGAGCAGTACTTC
TRBJ1-1,TRBD1,.,TRBV7-9,CATWDRVSTEAFF,TGTGCCACCTGGGACAGGGTGAGCACTGAAGCTTTCTTT
TRBJ1-4,TRBD1,.,TRBV19,CASTPNRRGRATNEKLFF,TGTGCCAGTACCCCAAACCGCAGGGGGCGGGCAACTAATGAAAAACTGTTTTTT
TRBJ2-7,TRBD1,.,TRBV5-8,CASIRDRRLGALYEQYF,TGTGCCAGCATCCGGGACAGGCGGCTGGGAGCGCTGTACGAGCAGTACTTC
TRBJ2-5,TRBD2,.,TRBV9,CASSVDPAGGIQETQYF,TGTGCCAGCAGCGTAGACCCAGCGGGGGGTATTCAAGAGACCCAGTACTTC
TRBJ1-1,TRBD1,.,TRBV6-1,CASSPDRGTEAFF,TGTGCCAGCAGCCCGGACAGGGGGACTGAAGCTTTCTTT
TRBJ1-6,.,.,TRBV5-1,CASSLVVSSYNSPLHF,TGCGCCAGCAGCTTGGTGGTGAGCTCCTATAATTCACCCCTCCACTTT
TRBJ2-5,.,.,TRBV12-5,CASGASGQETQYF,TGTGCTAGTGGAGCCAGCGGACAAGAGACCCAGTACTTC
TRBJ2-7,.,few,TRBV6-1,CASSDGTALSYEQYF,TGTGCCAGCAGTGATGGCACAGCCTTATCCTACGAGCAGTACTTC
TRBJ2-3,TRBD1,.,TRBV6-6,CASGVAGGAGTQYF,TGTGCCAGCGGAGTGGCAGGGGGCGCAGGTACGCAGTATTTT
TRBJ1-1,.,.,TRBV18,CASSPLETTEAFF,TGTGCCAGCTCACCACTCGAGACAACTGAAGCTTTCTTT
TRBJ1-4,TRBD1,.,TRBV5-6,CASSLRTGSDEKLFF,TGTGCCAGCAGCTTGCGGACAGGGTCGGACGAAAAACTGTTTTTT
TRBJ1-2,.,.,TRBV7-8,CASSLGGMPYGYTF,TGTGCCAGCAGCTTGGGGGGGATGCCCTATGGCTACACCTTC
TRBJ2-5,TRBD2,.,TRBV4-1,CASSQELAGAGETQYF,TGCGCCAGCAGCCAAGAGCTAGCGGGGGCGGGAGAGACCCAGTACTTC
TRBJ1-6,TRBD1,.,TRBV4-1,CASSQGPGQDRNSPLHF,TGCGCCAGCAGCCAAGGTCCAGGACAGGATCGTAATTCACCCCTCCACTTT
TRBJ1-1,TRBD1,.,TRBV7-9,CASTQHRIGDRRTEAFF,TGTGCCAGCACCCAACACCGTATCGGGGACAGGCGGACTGAAGCTTTCTTT
TRBJ2-3,TRBD2,few,TRBV12-5,CASGPQRGGTTDTQYF,TGTGCTAGTGGTCCTCAGCGGGGAGGAACCACAGATACGCAGTATTTT
TRBJ2-3,.,.,TRBV14,CASSPLTQSGTQYF,TGTGCCAGCAGCCCCCTTACCCAATCCGGGACGCAGTATTTT
TRBJ1-1,.,.,TRBV6-5,CASSKNRANTEAFF,TGTGCCAGCAGTAAAAACAGGGCTAACACTGAAGCTTTCTTT
TRBJ2-7,.,.,TRBV7-9,CASSLIQGSGEQYF,TGTGCCAGCAGCTTAATTCAAGGTTCGGGGGAGCAGTACTTC
TRBJ1-1,.,.,TRBV7-9,CASMEGNTEAFF,TGTGCCAGCATGGAGGGGAACACTGAAGCTTTCTTT
TRBJ1-6,.,.,TRBV6-4,CASLGRGASNSPLHF,TGTGCCAGCTTAGGGCGGGGGGCTTCTAATTCACCCCTCCACTTT
TRBJ1-2,TRBD1,.,TRBV5-1,CASSSGTGENGYTF,TGCGCCAGCAGCAGCGGGACAGGGGAAAATGGCTACACCTTC
TRBJ1-3,TRBD1,.,TRBV6-1,CASSARTGGFSAVGNTIYF,TGTGCCAGCAGTGCTCGGACAGGGGGTTTTTCGGCGGTTGGAAACACCATATATTTT
TRBJ1-4,TRBD1,.,TRBV19,CAIGDLGQEEKLFF,TGTGCCATAGGGGACCTGGGACAGGAGGAAAAACTGTTTTTT
TRBJ1-3,TRBD1,.,TRBV6-5,CASSPGQASGNTIYF,TGTGCCAGCAGCCCCGGACAGGCCTCAGGAAACACCATATATTTT
TRBJ1-3,.,.,TRBV29-1,CSVHSGNTIYF,TGCAGCGTCCACTCTGGAAACACCATATATTTT
TRBJ2-1,TRBD1,.,TRBV6-1,CASTRQGRGTNEQFF,TGTGCCAGCACGAGACAGGGTCGGGGTACGAATGAGCAGTTCTTC
TRBJ2-7,TRBD1,few,TRBV19,CASSGQGAGEQYF,TGTGCCAGTAGTGGACAGGGGGCGGGCGAGCAGTACTTC
TRBJ1-3,.,once,TRBV7-8,CASSGGASGNTIYF,TGTGCCAGCAGCGGTGGGGCCTCTGGAAACACCATATATTTT
TRBJ1-5,.,.,TRBV7-2,CASRSTGTNQPQHF,TGTGCCAGCAGATCAACAGGGACCAATCAGCCCCAGCATTTT
TRBJ1-2,.,.,TRBV29-1,CSVEEEGYGYTF,TGCAGCGTTGAGGAGGAGGGCTATGGCTACACCTTC
TRBJ1-4,TRBD1,.,TRBV29-1,CSVATPGQPEKLFF,TGCAGCGTTGCTACTCCGGGACAGCCCGAAAAACTGTTTTTT